The present T cell receptor beta chain was sequenced within a study of T cell responses to AZD1222 COVID-19 vaccine. Trimming took 0 bases from V and 2 from J, leaving 10 bases between them. From germline, CDR1 is LGHDT and CDR2 YNNKEL (reference sequence). This CDR3 has 15 residues. This clone appeared a single time. Method: immunoSEQ multiplex PCR; TCRdb's copy keeps in-frame clones and lacks some. Of around 120,000 clones listed, 75% to 90% were seen once; the top ten hold 7.1%. The clonotype was recovered from an adult who received the AZD1222 COVID-19 vaccine. V and J are TRBV3-1 (or the pseudogene TRBV3-2) and TRBJ1-2; possible D gene TRBD1, 6 bases. Here the sequenced sample was peripheral blood, taken 28 days after the second AZD1222 dose. The CDR3 DNA is TGTGCCAGCAGCCAAGATCGAACAGGGAACTATGGCTACACCTTC. It codes for CASSQDRTGNYGYTF.